The 2 T cell receptor beta chains in this list originate from one sample, sequenced in a study of patients and donors after allogeneic stem cell transplantation. Via MiXCR, TCRdb re-called the RT-PCR reads, giving one row per CDR3 protein. The sample comprises 390,000 or so distinct CDR3 sequences, 16% of which are singletons, and around 7.9% rests with the top ten. Input material: blood, either unsorted or a sorted T cell fraction (not recorded which). The receptors here all came from a human donor who was either an allogeneic HSCT recipient or a stem cell or donor lymphocyte infusion donor (not recorded which). It is not recorded whose cells these are; they may come from a transplant donor.

The chain has TRBV28 and TRBJ2-7, with 13 nucleotides matching TRBD2. The CDR3 runs 13 residues. The germline CDR1 and CDR2 sequences are MDHEN and SYDVKM. The ends lost 10 bases at V and 2 bases at J; junction bases unmatched: 2. CDR3 loop: CATGTSGTYEQYF. The CDR3, as DNA: TGTGCCACCGGGACTAGCGGGACCTACGAGCAGTACTTC.

The chain joins TRBV24-1 to TRBJ2-6, with TRBD1 matching over 8 bases. CDR1 is KGHDR and CDR2 is SFDVKD in the germline V gene. This CDR3 region has 18 residues. V shed 5 bases, J shed 3 bases, and the junction held 11 bases outside the gene matches. The CDR3 region has the DNA TGTGCCACCAGTGGCCGGGACAGGAGTTCTAATGGGGCCAACGTCCTGACTTTC. It codes for CATSGRDRSSNGANVLTF.